These 9 T cell receptor beta chains were sequenced from one sample in a study of shared clonotypes between healthy human individuals (dated by TCRdb to the early 2020s). Libraries were prepared through the immunoSEQ multiplex PCR assay. Not all clones reach the TCRdb copy of this immuneACCESS table, which keeps in-frame sequences only. Checked studies attribute under half of the gap to unresolved V genes and leave the rest unexplained. The sample table contains 2 million or so clones; only one count was recorded for 95% of them. The ten most abundant clones make up 0.1% to 0.15% of the sample. The specimen was naive CD4+ T cells sorted from blood. Taken with the paper, the label for cell subset or site translates to: CD45RA+ positively selected. Source of these receptors: a man in his late teens or twenties in good health.

This chain connects TRBV9 to TRBJ2-7; TRBD1 or TRBD2 may be the D gene (5 bases each). From germline, CDR1 is SGDLS and CDR2 YYNGEE. The CDR3 totals 19 residues. Deletions cut 3 bases from V and 0 bases from J, with 25 bases between. The CDR3 here is CASSGQTHPGQATSYEQYF. The CDR3 region has the DNA TGTGCCAGCAGCGGACAAACCCATCCGGGGCAGGCGACCTCCTACGAGCAGTACTTC.

This clone was found many times. The gene calls are TRBV7-2 and TRBJ1-1; D unclear. Germline CDR1 SGHTA, CDR2 FQGNSA. Deletions cut 4 bases from V and 7 bases from J, with 10 bases between. This CDR3 is built from 12 residues. The chain's CDR3 is CASSSFHGEAFF. The CDR3, as DNA: TGTGCCAGCAGCTCCTTCCATGGTGAAGCTTTCTTT.

The rearrangement uses TRBV10-2 and TRBJ1-2; 9 bases fit TRBD1. There are 16 residues in the CDR3. Germline V CDR1 and CDR2: WSHSY, SAAADI. V lost 2 bases to trimming and J lost 7 bases; unmatched junction nucleotides: 11. In nucleotides, the CDR3 is TGCGCCAGCAGTGAGGGAACGGGGACAGGGACTCGTGGCTACACCTTC. This translates into CASSEGTGTGTRGYTF.

This chain connects TRBV28 to TRBJ1-4; D unresolved. The CDR3 spans 14 residues. Trimming shortened V by 6 bases and J by 3 bases, and 11 bases separated the two germline ends. The germline V gene encodes CDR1 MDHEN and CDR2 SYDVKM. CDR3 nucleotides: TGTGCCAGCAGCGCCCCGGGATCTAATGAAAAACTGTTTTTT. It translates to CASSAPGSNEKLFF.

The table lists this clone with a count of one. The chain employs TRBV5-1 and TRBJ2-7; no reliable D call. The CDR3 has 12 residues. Per the germline V gene, CDR1 is SGHRS and CDR2 is YFSETQ. V lost 3 bases and J lost 2, with 6 bases in between. The CDR3 coding sequence is TGCGCCAGCAGCTCCACAGCCTACGAGCAGTACTTC. Protein: CASSSTAYEQYF.

V usage is TRBV2 and J usage is TRBJ2-2; the D gene is possibly TRBD1 (6 bases). V lost 6 bases and J 6 bases, leaving 11 bases between the germline ends. This CDR3 has 13 amino acids. Germline assignment: CDR1 SNHLY and CDR2 FYNNEI. The CDR3 sequence: CASSEPGAGELFF. The CDR3 nucleotides are TGTGCCAGCAGCGAGCCAGGGGCCGGGGAGCTGTTTTTT. The full variable domain, completed using reference TRBV2 and TRBJ2-2, is EPEVTQTPSHQVTQMGQEVILRCVPISNHLYFYWYRQILGQKVEFLVSFYNNEISEKSEIFDDQFSVERPDGSNFTLKIRSTKLEDSAMYFCASSEPGAGELFFGEGSRLTVL.

This clone was counted once. The J gene is TRBJ1-1, the V gene TRBV10-1; D uncertain. The CDR3 is made up of 13 amino acids. V lost 4 bases to trimming and J lost 2 bases, with 8 bases between them. From germline, CDR1 is WNHNN and CDR2 SYGVQD (reference sequence). CDR3 coding DNA: TGCGCCAGCAGTGTTTCAGCTAACACTGAAGCTTTCTTT. It is translated as CASSVSANTEAFF.

This sequence joins TRBV4-3 and TRBJ2-3; the D is unclear. The V end was cut by 3 bases, the J end by 0 bases, with 10 bases between. Germline-derived CDR1 and CDR2 are LGHNA and YSLEER. The CDR3 length is 15 residues. This CDR3 reads CASSHTVQSTDTQYF. The CDR3 coding sequence is TGCGCCAGCAGCCACACGGTGCAGAGCACAGATACGCAGTATTTT.

A single count supports this clone. This chain joins TRBV18 and TRBJ2-7; TRBD2 might be the D (5 bases). Germline V gene data show CDR1 as KGHSH and CDR2 as LQKENI. Trimming left V 0 bases short and J 6 bases short, with 18 bases between. This CDR3 has 16 amino acids. The CDR3 protein is CASSPPAGPLRGEQYF. The CDR3 DNA follows: TGTGCCAGCTCACCACCGGCGGGTCCCCTCCGGGGCGAGCAGTACTTC.